This T cell receptor beta chain appears in the sequencing data of a study of cytotoxic CD8 clonotypes in ibrutinib-treated CLL. Sequencing was performed with immunoSEQ multiplex PCR; in TCRdb, only in-frame clones are kept and a portion is missing. The sample lists 200,000 or so clones, roughly 65% occurring once. The CDR3 is 14 residues long. The V gene's germline CDR1 is MDHEN and CDR2 SYDVKM. Trimming took 1 base from V and 5 from J, leaving 12 bases between them. This TCR derives from a human donor with chronic lymphocytic leukemia. Sample: PBMCs, taken after 12 months of ibrutinib treatment. The chain combines TRBV28 with TRBJ2-7; no reliable D call. The CDR3 DNA sequence: TGTGCCAGCAGTTTATTTACGATGTTCCACGAGCAGTACTTC. It encodes CASSLFTMFHEQYF.